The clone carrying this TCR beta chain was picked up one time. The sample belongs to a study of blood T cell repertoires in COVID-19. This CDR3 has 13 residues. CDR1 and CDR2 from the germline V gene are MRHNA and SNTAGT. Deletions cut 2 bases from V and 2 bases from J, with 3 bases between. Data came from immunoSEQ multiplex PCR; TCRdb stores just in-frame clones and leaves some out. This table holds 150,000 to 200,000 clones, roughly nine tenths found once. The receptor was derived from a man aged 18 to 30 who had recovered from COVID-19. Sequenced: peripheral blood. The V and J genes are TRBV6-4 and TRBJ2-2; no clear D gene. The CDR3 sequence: CASSDTNTGELFF. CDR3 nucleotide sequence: TGTGCCAGCAGTGACACAAACACCGGGGAGCTGTTTTTT.